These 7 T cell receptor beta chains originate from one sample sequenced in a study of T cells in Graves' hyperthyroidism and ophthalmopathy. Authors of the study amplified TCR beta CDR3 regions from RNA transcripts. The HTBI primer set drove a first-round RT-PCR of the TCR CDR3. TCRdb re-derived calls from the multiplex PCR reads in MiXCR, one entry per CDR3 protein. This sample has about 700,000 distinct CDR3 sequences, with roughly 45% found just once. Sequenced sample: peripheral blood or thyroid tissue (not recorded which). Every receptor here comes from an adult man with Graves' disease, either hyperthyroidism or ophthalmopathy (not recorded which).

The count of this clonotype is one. CDR3 nucleotide sequence: TGTGCCAGCAGTACCGGGAGTGGGGAGACCCAGTACTTC. Protein product: CASSTGSGETQYF. The chain has TRBV7-9 and TRBJ2-5; maybe TRBD2 (6 bases). CDR3 length equals 13 residues. Trimming stripped 6 bases from V and 5 bases from J, with 13 bases between. Germline V gene sequence: CDR1 SEHNR, CDR2 FQNEAQ (reference sequence).

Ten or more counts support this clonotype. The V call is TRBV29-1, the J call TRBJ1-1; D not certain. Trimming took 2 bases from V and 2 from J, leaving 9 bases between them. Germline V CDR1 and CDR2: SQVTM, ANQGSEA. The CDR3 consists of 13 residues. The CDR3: CSVEWGLNTEAFF. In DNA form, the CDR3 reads TGCAGCGTTGAATGGGGTTTAAACACTGAAGCTTTCTTT. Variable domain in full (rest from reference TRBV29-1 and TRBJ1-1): SAVISQKPSRDICQRGTSLTIQCQVDSQVTMMFWYRQQPGQSLTLIATANQGSEATYESGFVIDKFPISRPNLTFSTLTVSNMSPEDSSIYLCSVEWGLNTEAFFGQGTRLTVV.

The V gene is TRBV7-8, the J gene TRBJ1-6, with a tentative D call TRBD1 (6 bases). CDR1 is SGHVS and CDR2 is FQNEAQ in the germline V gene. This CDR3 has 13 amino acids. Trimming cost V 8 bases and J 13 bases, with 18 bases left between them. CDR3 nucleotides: TGTGCCAGCCGGACAGAAGGGGGACTCCCCCTCCACTTT. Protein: CASRTEGGLPLHF. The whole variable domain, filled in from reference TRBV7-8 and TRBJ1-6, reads GAGVSQSPRYKVAKRGQDVALRCDPISGHVSLFWYQQALGQGPEFLTYFQNEAQLDKSGLPSDRFFAERPEGSVSTLKIQRTQQEDSAVYLCASRTEGGLPLHFGNGTRLTVT.

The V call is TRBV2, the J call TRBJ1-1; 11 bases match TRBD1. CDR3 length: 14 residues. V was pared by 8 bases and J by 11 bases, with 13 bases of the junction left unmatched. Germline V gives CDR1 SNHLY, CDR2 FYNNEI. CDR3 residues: CASGRDRGELGAFF. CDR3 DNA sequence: TGTGCCAGCGGCCGGGACAGGGGGGAACTGGGGGCTTTCTTT.

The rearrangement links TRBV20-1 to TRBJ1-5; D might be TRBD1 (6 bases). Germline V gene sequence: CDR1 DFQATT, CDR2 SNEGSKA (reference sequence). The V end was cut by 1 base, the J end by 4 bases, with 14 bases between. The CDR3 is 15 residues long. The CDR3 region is CSARAGTQGNQPQHF. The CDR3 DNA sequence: TGCAGTGCTAGAGCAGGGACCCAGGGGAATCAGCCCCAGCATTTT.

The CDR3 nucleotides read TGTGCCAGCAGCTTGGCTAGCGGGAGGCCCTACGAGCAGTACTTC. Its protein product is CASSLASGRPYEQYF. The chain employs TRBV11-2 and TRBJ2-7; TRBD2 matches 11 bases. Germline lookup yields CDR1 SGHAT and CDR2 FQNNGV. The ends lost 3 bases at V and 2 bases at J; junction bases unmatched: 3. This CDR3 has 15 residues.

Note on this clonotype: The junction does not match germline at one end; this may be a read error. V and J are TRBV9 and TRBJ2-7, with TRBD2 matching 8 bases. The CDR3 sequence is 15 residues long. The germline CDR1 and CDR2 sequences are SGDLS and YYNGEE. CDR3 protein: CASSVASGGFYEHYF. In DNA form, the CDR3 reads TGTGCCAGCAGCGTAGCAAGCGGGGGATTCTACGAGCACTACTTC.